The 28 T cell receptor beta chains below were found in one sample sequenced in a study of response to subunit inactivated influenza vaccine. TCRdb re-derived calls from the RT-PCR reads in MiXCR, one entry per CDR3 protein. The sample contains 650,000 to 800,000 distinct CDR3 sequences, 11% to 15% of which appear only once. Sample: PBMCs from blood, taken 14 days before vaccination. Receptor source: a man in his fifties or sixties who received an inactivated influenza vaccine.

At least ten counts were recorded for this clonotype. The chain combines TRBV3-1 with TRBJ2-7; D might be TRBD1 or TRBD2, each matching 5 bases. This CDR3 region has 14 residues. V lost 4 bases and J lost 5, with 15 bases in between. CDR1 and CDR2 from the germline V gene are LGHDT and YNNKEL (reference sequence). The CDR3 here is CASSLQWGSHEQYF. The CDR3 DNA reads as TGTGCCAGCAGCCTCCAGTGGGGGAGCCACGAGCAGTACTTC.

V and J are TRBV4-1 and TRBJ2-1; D not resolved. V was clipped by 2 bases and J by 7 bases, with 15 bases between them. Germline V gives CDR1 MGHRA, CDR2 YSYEKL. The CDR3 extends over 15 amino acids. CDR3 residues: CASSQPPKGMNEQFF. The CDR3 region has the DNA TGCGCCAGCAGCCAACCTCCCAAGGGTATGAATGAGCAGTTCTTC.

J is TRBJ1-1 and V is TRBV7-2, with D perhaps TRBD1 (5 bases). The germline CDR1 and CDR2 sequences are SGHTA and FQGNSA. This CDR3 has 15 amino acids. V was clipped by 5 bases and J by 0 bases, with 13 bases between them. DNA for the CDR3: TGTGCCAGCAGCCCAGGGCACTTCATGAACACTGAAGCTTTCTTT. Protein product: CASSPGHFMNTEAFF.

This clonotype has more than one count but fewer than ten. The genes are TRBV11-2 and TRBJ2-7; 9 bases align to TRBD2. The CDR3 sequence is 18 residues long. Germline-derived CDR1 and CDR2 are SGHAT and FQNNGV. V was clipped by 5 bases and J by 4 bases; unmatched bases: 18. The CDR3 bases are TGTGCCAGCAGCCCTATCTGGATCGCGCGGGAGGGCCGGTACGAGCAGTACTTC. Its translation is CASSPIWIAREGRYEQYF.

This chain joins TRBV28 and TRBJ2-4; D is ambiguous. The V end was cut by 2 bases, the J end by 0 bases, with 17 bases between. The CDR3 totals 18 residues. The germline gives CDR1 MDHEN, CDR2 SYDVKM. The CDR3 nucleotides are TGTGCCAGCAGTTTAGTACCCCAAGCATACCAAGCCAAAAACATTCAGTACTTC. Translation: CASSLVPQAYQAKNIQYF.

This clonotype was observed a handful of times. The chain couples TRBV6-5 to TRBJ2-7; weak D call: TRBD1 (5 bases). Trimming pared 0 bases from V and 2 bases from J, leaving 8 bases between. Per the germline V gene, CDR1 is MNHEY and CDR2 is SVGAGI. The CDR3 runs 14 residues. CDR3 sequence reads: CASSYSQGPYEQYF. CDR3 sequence (DNA): TGTGCCAGCAGTTACTCTCAGGGCCCCTACGAGCAGTACTTC.

This chain joins TRBV5-5 and TRBJ2-2; D is unresolved. From germline, CDR1 is SGHKS and CDR2 YYEKEE (reference sequence). The V end was cut by 1 base, the J end by 7 bases, with 5 bases between. This CDR3 contains 12 residues. CDR3 protein: CASSLHIGELFF. As DNA, the CDR3 is TGTGCCAGCAGCTTGCATATCGGGGAGCTGTTTTTT.

This clonotype was seen more than once but under ten times. This chain links TRBV4-1 with TRBJ2-5; D possibly matches TRBD1 or TRBD2 (5 bases each). Between the trimmed V and J ends, which lost 4 bases and 2 bases, there was a span of 11 bases. The CDR3 covers 14 residues. Germline values: CDR1 MGHRA, CDR2 YSYEKL. CDR3 sequence (DNA): TGCGCCAGCAGCCTGGGACGGTTACAAGAGACCCAGTACTTC. Its translation: CASSLGRLQETQYF.

This clonotype has just a few counts. This chain's CDR3 is CASARYNTGELFF. The CDR3 bases are TGTGCCAGCGCGCGGTATAACACCGGGGAGCTGTTTTTT. J is TRBJ2-2 and V is TRBV12-3 or TRBV12-4; D remains unclear. V was pared by 8 bases and J by 2 bases, with 9 bases between. The CDR3 loop spans 13 amino acids.

This clonotype was counted between two and nine times. The CDR3 here is CASSLLLAGGPSETQYF. The DNA of the CDR3 is TGTGCCAGCAGCCTACTCCTAGCGGGAGGGCCGTCAGAGACCCAGTACTTC. The chain joins TRBV6-5 to TRBJ2-5, with 12 bases that match TRBD2. J lost 4 bases, V lost 6 bases, and 12 bases had no gene match. This CDR3 has 17 residues. Germline CDR1 is MNHEY and CDR2 is SVGAGI.

The CDR3 is CASSIRTSGQYF. CDR3 DNA: TGTGCCAGCAGCATCCGGACTAGCGGGCAGTACTTC. The rearrangement links TRBV5-6 to TRBJ2-7, with 10 positions matching TRBD2. With 4 bases clipped from V and 9 bases from J, the junction kept 4 bases outside the gene matches. The germline CDR1 and CDR2 sequences are SGHDT and YYEEEE. This CDR3 contains 12 residues.

There are many counts of this clonotype. This chain links TRBV7-9 with TRBJ2-3; D perhaps matches TRBD2 (6 bases). The CDR3 contains 11 residues. Germline V gives CDR1 SEHNR, CDR2 FQNEAQ (reference sequence). The V end lost 7 bases, the J end lost 6 bases, and 8 bases lay between the germline ends. For the CDR3, the DNA is TGTGCCAGCACTAGCGCGGATACGCAGTATTTT. Translation: CASTSADTQYF.

This clonotype occurred a few times. The chain links TRBV11-2 to TRBJ1-5; D is ambiguous. Per germline, CDR1 SGHAT and CDR2 FQNNGV. Deletions cut 1 base from V and 5 bases from J, with 9 bases between. The CDR3 sequence is 14 residues long. This chain's CDR3 is CASSLGSGYQPQHF. The CDR3 DNA is TGTGCCAGCAGCTTAGGGTCTGGGTATCAGCCCCAGCATTTT.

This clonotype was observed a handful of times. The rearrangement joins TRBV5-8 to TRBJ1-2; 7 bases map to TRBD1. J lost 5 bases, V lost 0 bases, and 4 bases had no gene match. Germline V gene sequence: CDR1 SGHTS, CDR2 YDEGEE. This CDR3 is built from 14 residues. The chain's CDR3 is CASSLAGTEYGYTF. The CDR3 DNA is TGTGCCAGCAGCTTGGCGGGGACAGAGTATGGCTACACCTTC.

In its sample, this clonotype was seen a few times. The chain combines TRBV18 with TRBJ2-3; D is unclear. CDR1 and CDR2 from the germline V gene are KGHSH and LQKENI. V shed 2 bases and J shed 2 bases, with 8 bases lying between them. This CDR3 spans 14 amino acids. CDR3 coding DNA: TGTGCCAGCTCACCAGAAGGTTACACAGATACGCAGTATTTT. It translates to CASSPEGYTDTQYF.

CDR3 loop: CASSVHTGAGTGELFF. The CDR3 bases are TGTGCCAGCAGCGTTCACACAGGGGCCGGAACCGGGGAGCTGTTTTTT. The chain couples TRBV9 to TRBJ2-2, with TRBD1 matching 7 bases. V trimming: 2 bases; J trimming: 5 bases; junction bases outside the gene matches: 9. The germline V gene encodes CDR1 SGDLS and CDR2 YYNGEE. This CDR3 is 16 amino acids long.

This clonotype was seen repeatedly, ten times or more. This chain links TRBV20-1 with TRBJ2-1; TRBD2 matches at 8 bases. This CDR3 comprises 14 residues. The germline V gene has CDR1 DFQATT and CDR2 SNEGSKA (reference sequence). Germline trimming cut 4 bases from V and 1 base from J; bases unmatched to any gene: 3. The CDR3 bases are TGCAGTGCTAAGGGACTAGAATCCTACAATGAGCAGTTCTTC. Residues: CSAKGLESYNEQFF.

In this sample, this clonotype turned up many times. The V call is TRBV7-2, the J call TRBJ2-7; 8 bases align to TRBD1. Germline CDR1 reads SGHTA; CDR2 reads FQGNSA. The CDR3 totals 14 residues. V gave up 4 bases and J gave up 2 bases; unmatched junction bases: 4. The CDR3 DNA sequence: TGTGCCAGCAGCTCCTGGGGACAGGCCTACGAGCAGTACTTC. It encodes CASSSWGQAYEQYF.

The chain employs TRBV29-1 and TRBJ1-2, with 7 bases aligning to TRBD1. There are 11 residues in the CDR3. With V trimmed by 8 bases and J by 4 bases, 4 bases remained unmatched. Germline V gene sequence: CDR1 SQVTM, CDR2 ANQGSEA. The CDR3 is CSIRDSYGYTF. The CDR3 DNA reads as TGCAGCATCCGGGACAGCTATGGCTACACCTTC.

This clonotype was seen only a few times. The chain joins TRBV20-1 to TRBJ2-1; D tentatively reads TRBD1 or TRBD2 (5 bases each). Germline loops: CDR1 DFQATT, CDR2 SNEGSKA (reference sequence). V lost 2 bases, J lost 7 bases, and 18 bases lay in between. This CDR3 is 15 amino acids long. The CDR3 sequence: CSARKPSGAQNEQFF. The CDR3 DNA follows: TGCAGTGCTAGAAAACCATCCGGGGCGCAGAATGAGCAGTTCTTC.

The chain has TRBV10-3 and TRBJ2-7; 8 positions match TRBD2. This CDR3 has 15 residues. Germline V CDR1 and CDR2: ENHRY, SYGVKD. The V gene end was trimmed by 4 bases and the J gene end by 1 base; junction bases not matched to a gene: 6. As DNA, the CDR3 is TGTGCCATCAGTGTCCTGGCGGGGGGTTCCTACGAGCAGTACTTC. Translation: CAISVLAGGSYEQYF.

V is TRBV12-3 or TRBV12-4 and J is TRBJ1-1; TRBD1 matches at 7 bases. V shed 6 bases, J shed 3 bases, and the junction held 7 bases outside the gene matches. The length of the CDR3 is 14 residues. The CDR3 sequence is CASRRGQRYTEAFF. CDR3 bases: TGTGCCAGCAGACGGGGACAGAGGTACACTGAAGCTTTCTTT.

CDR3 residues: CASSIPRDYYEQYF. CDR3 DNA sequence: TGTGCCAGCAGTATCCCTCGGGATTACTACGAGCAGTACTTC. This rearrangement joins TRBV6-1 to TRBJ2-7; TRBD2 is a possible D gene (5 bases). There are 14 residues in the CDR3. V lost 5 bases and J lost 3, with 14 bases in between. Germline V gene lookup returns CDR1 MNHNS and CDR2 SASEGT.

The V gene is TRBV4-2, the J gene TRBJ1-3; the D gene is possibly TRBD1 (6 bases). V lost 4 bases and J 0 bases, leaving 13 bases between the germline ends. The CDR3 is 16 residues long. CDR1 is LGHNA, CDR2 YNFKEQ, per germline. This chain's CDR3 is CASSRGQFPSGNTIYF. The DNA of the CDR3 is TGTGCCAGCAGCCGCGGACAGTTTCCCTCTGGAAACACCATATATTTT.

The genes are TRBV7-8 and TRBJ2-1; weak D call: TRBD1 (6 bases). Germline CDR1 reads SGHVS; CDR2 reads FQNEAQ. The CDR3 extends over 15 amino acids. Trimming took off 5 bases at V and 8 bases at J, with 19 bases between the two ends. The CDR3 DNA reads as TGTGCCAGCAGCCGAACTAGAATCAGGGGCGATGAGCAGTTCTTC. Protein product: CASSRTRIRGDEQFF.

The chain employs TRBV6-1 and TRBJ1-1; D might be TRBD1 (5 bases). This CDR3 has 14 amino acids. V was cut by 8 bases and J by 3 bases, with 16 bases left in between. Germline values: CDR1 MNHNS, CDR2 SASEGT. The CDR3 DNA sequence: TGTGCCAGCCAACAGGTGTTTGGGGACACTGAAGCTTTCTTT. It yields the protein CASQQVFGDTEAFF.

This clonotype was picked up a small number of times. The rearrangement joins TRBV15 to TRBJ2-5; 9 bases are a match to TRBD1. The V gene end was trimmed by 3 bases and the J gene end by 2 bases; junction bases not matched to a gene: 7. CDR1 is LNHNV and CDR2 is YYDKDF in the germline V gene (reference sequence). This CDR3 is built from 16 residues. CDR3 bases: TGTGCCACCAGCAGGGGACAGGGAAGGAGGCAAGAGACCCAGTACTTC. It specifies CATSRGQGRRQETQYF.

The chain employs TRBV30 and TRBJ2-4, with 7 positions matching TRBD2. This CDR3 has 14 amino acids. V lost 0 bases and J lost 4; bases outside the gene matches: 3. CDR1 is GTSNPN, CDR2 SVGIG, per germline (reference sequence). The CDR3: CAWSVKGGKNIQYF. In DNA form, the CDR3 reads TGTGCCTGGAGTGTGAAGGGAGGGAAAAACATTCAGTACTTC.